This TCR beta chain is from a study of monozygotic twins with inflammatory bowel disease (dated 2019 in TCRdb). About the investigation overall: In total, some 30 monozygotic twin pairs made up the full study: 19 Danish pairs, all IBD-discordant, plus nine German pairs, of which four were IBD-concordant and five were IBD-discordant. Disease-associated traits were sought mainly through comparisons between IBD patients and their genetically identical healthy co-twins within discordant pairs. Each individual had, on average, about 151 000 unique TCRalpha sequences and 181 000 unique TCRbeta sequences available for analysis. Study-level results and caveats: Because patients received different immunosuppressive treatments, the repertoires may have picked up extra background noise and variability between individuals. No difference in repertoire similarity was observed between concordant and discordant twins, possibly owing to limited statistical power. A decrease in TCRbeta repertoire diversity, as measured by inverse Simpson index, was observed in IBD patients compared with their healthy co-twins. The results gave no support for a single strong signal or clonotype linked to IBD. Compared with healthy twins, IBD patients shared fewer clonotypes with other individuals, and the difference was most pronounced in patients with signs of disease activity. The analysis was unable to tell apart different T cell subtypes.

The method was 5' RACE. Preparation of each TCR library used around 3.5 ug of total RNA. For each sample, cDNA synthesis with SMARTScribe reverse transcriptase was split into eight separate reactions. During cDNA synthesis, template switching was used to introduce unique molecular identifiers that contained a 6-nucleotide sample barcode. TCRalpha and TCRbeta cDNA was amplified by two nested PCRs of 16 and 9 cycles, with bead purification after each PCR. Before amplification, cDNA was treated with uracil DNA-glycosylase and purified using the QIAquick PCR purification kit. The second PCR added Illumina TruSeq-compatible adapters along with sample-specific barcodes. Library quality and concentration were assessed using TapeStation and Qubit, and roughly 5 ng of each library was pooled. Pooled libraries were sequenced on an Illumina HiSeq2500 single-index Rapid Run with 2 x 100 bp reads and custom sequencing primers. The authors' pipeline ran thus. MiGEC version 1.2.6 was used for UMI-based consensus assembly, which corrected PCR and sequencing errors. V(D)J alignment, clonotype assembly and CDR3 extraction were performed with MiXCR version 2.1.1. Normalisation of gene usage, clonotype sharing and MAIT/NKT TCR abundance was achieved by analysing the top 1000, 10 000 and 20 000 clonotypes per sample. After downsampling to 27 000 UMIs, diversity was calculated as the inverse Simpson index using the vegan R package. Paired Mann-Whitney U tests on discordant twin pairs were used, with Benjamini-Hochberg multiple-testing correction. TCRdb reprocessed the reads; each CDR3 protein sequence makes one entry, and DNA is unavailable. The V and J calls follow TCRdb's processing rather than the paper's. This sample's table has entries for 350,000 to 550,000 distinct CDR3 sequences. In total, the top ten clones hold 2% to 3% of the sample.

Worth noting for this clonotype: Its cognate antigen has yet to be identified.

An approximately 2.6 ml peripheral blood sample was drawn into PAXgene tubes per donor and stored at -80°C. Without T cell sorting, total RNA was isolated from whole blood using the PAXgene blood miRNA kit on an automated QIAcube. Peripheral blood from monozygotic twin pairs who were concordant or discordant for inflammatory bowel disease underwent deep TCRalpha and TCRbeta repertoire profiling using unique molecular barcoding. Smoking habits were recorded for all twin pairs, and each individual was classified as a current, former or never smoker. Including the terminal cysteine and phenylalanine, the CDR3 comprises 16 residues. Only the protein sequence is given. In the germline V gene, CDR1 corresponds to SGHVS and CDR2 to FQNEAQ.

The chain links TRBV7-8 with TRBJ2-3; without DNA, the TCRdb call of TRBD1 cannot be checked. The sequencing sample was made of blood. This sequence was found in a human donor with ulcerative colitis or Crohn's disease, or a healthy co-twin of an affected twin (not recorded which). The CDR3 sequence is CASSLATGGGTDTQYF.